The next 8 T cell receptor beta chains were all read from a single sample in a study of T cell responses to AZD1222 COVID-19 vaccine. Only in-frame clones appear in the TCRdb table, and some are missing; sequencing was by immunoSEQ multiplex PCR. The table lists 90,000 to 150,000 clones, around nine tenths of them singletons. This specimen was peripheral blood, taken on day 0 of AZD1222 vaccination. The origin of the receptors is an adult in good health.

In regard to this clone: Other DNA sequences of this sample code for an identical CDR3. The chain recombines TRBV30 with TRBJ2-3; a weak D match, TRBD1 (6 bases). Germline CDR1 and CDR2: GTSNPN and SVGIG (reference sequence). Trimming cost V 3 bases and J 4 bases, with 8 bases left between them. The CDR3 extends over 12 amino acids. DNA for the CDR3: TGTGCCTGGAGCCCAGGGGCAGATACGCAGTATTTT. Residues: CAWSPGADTQYF.

The J gene is TRBJ1-1, the V gene TRBV6-5; D may be TRBD1 (6 bases). This CDR3 contains 15 residues. The germline gives CDR1 MNHEY, CDR2 SVGAGI. Trimming took 2 bases from V and 4 from J, leaving 14 bases between them. In nucleotides, the CDR3 is TGTGCCAGCAGTTACCGGGGGGCGCGGGGCACTGAAGCTTTCTTT. It is translated as CASSYRGARGTEAFF.

This clone was detected a few times. This rearrangement joins TRBV2 to TRBJ2-7; D call uncertain. V lost 6 bases to trimming and J lost 2 bases, with 14 bases between them. The CDR3 length is 14 residues. Germline V lookup: CDR1 SNHLY, CDR2 FYNNEI. This chain's CDR3 is CASRLEWRAYEQYF. As DNA, the CDR3 is TGTGCCAGCAGGCTGGAGTGGCGAGCCTACGAGCAGTACTTC.

V and J are TRBV4-1 and TRBJ1-3, with 7 bases aligning to TRBD1. CDR3 size: 16 residues. The germline CDR1 and CDR2 sequences are MGHRA and YSYEKL. Losses at the gene ends were 4 bases for V and 0 bases for J; bases not matched to a gene: 6. CDR3 nucleotide sequence: TGCGCCAGCAGCCCGGGACAGACTTTCTCTGGAAACACCATATATTTT. This encodes CASSPGQTFSGNTIYF.

J is TRBJ1-3 and V is TRBV18; D is possibly TRBD1 (5 bases). V lost 3 bases to trimming and J lost 0 bases, with 9 bases between them. This CDR3 comprises 15 residues. The germline V gene encodes CDR1 KGHSH and CDR2 LQKENI. CDR3 in amino acids: CASSPRGLSGNTIYF. The CDR3 coding sequence is TGTGCCAGCTCACCCCGGGGACTCTCTGGAAACACCATATATTTT.

V and J are TRBV11-3 and TRBJ2-7; 9 bases fit TRBD2. Germline V CDR1 and CDR2: SGHNT, YENEEA. The CDR3 extends over 17 amino acids. Trimming took 0 bases from V and 0 from J; bases not matched to a gene: 6. CDR3 DNA: TGTGCCAGCAGCTTAGATAAGAGCGGGAGGTACTCCTACGAGCAGTACTTC. It translates to CASSLDKSGRYSYEQYF.

In its sample, this clone was seen a few times. The V call is TRBV14, the J call TRBJ1-6; perhaps TRBD1 as D (6 bases). The CDR3 covers 16 residues. Germline V gene data show CDR1 as SGHDN and CDR2 as FVKESK. V lost 1 base and J lost 7, with 14 bases in between. The chain's CDR3 is CASSQVGGHQNSPLHF. Here the CDR3 DNA reads TGTGCCAGCAGCCAAGTAGGGGGACACCAAAATTCACCCCTCCACTTT.

The V call is TRBV7-3, the J call TRBJ1-1; D gene uncertain. This CDR3 has 13 residues. Trimming removed 5 bases at V and 1 base at J, with 8 bases between. The germline CDR1 and CDR2 sequences are SGHTA and FQGTGA. The CDR3 protein is CASSVGENTEAFF. CDR3 DNA sequence: TGTGCCAGCAGCGTCGGGGAGAACACTGAAGCTTTCTTT. The full variable domain, its missing parts supplied by reference TRBV7-3 and TRBJ1-1, is GAGVSQTPSNKVTEKGKYVELRCDPISGHTALYWYRQSLGQGPEFLIYFQGTGAADDSGLPNDRFFAVRPEGSVSTLKIQRTERGDSAVYLCASSVGENTEAFFGQGTRLTVV.